These T cell receptor beta chains were read from a single sample in a study of blood T cell repertoires in COVID-19. TCRdb's copy holds only in-frame clones and misses some; the assay was immunoSEQ multiplex PCR. Here the sample spans under 300,000 clones, 65% to 90% being singletons. Sequencing was carried out using peripheral blood. These receptor sequences come from a woman aged 40 to 55 who had recovered from COVID-19. CDR3s include the opening cysteine and the closing phenylalanine or tryptophan. A D gene is named only where the DNA matches it firmly. The size of a clone is reported for some rows only, either as once, few or many, or as a class for expanded clones.

j_gene: TRBJ1-2; abundance: .; d_gene: TRBD1; v_gene: TRBV19; CDR3nt: TGTGCCAGTAGTCCTCGGACAGGGTCCTATGGCTACACCTTC; CDR3aa: CASSPRTGSYGYTF
j_gene: TRBJ1-3; abundance: .; d_gene: TRBD1; v_gene: TRBV7-9; CDR3nt: TGTGCCAGCAGCCGACAGGGGGTTCAGAACACCATATATTTT; CDR3aa: CASSRQGVQNTIYF
j_gene: TRBJ2-1; abundance: .; d_gene: TRBD2; v_gene: TRBV10-3; CDR3nt: TGTGCCATCAGTGAAGCGGGGGGGCCTAATGAGCAGTTCTTC; CDR3aa: CAISEAGGPNEQFF
j_gene: TRBJ1-3; abundance: .; d_gene: .; v_gene: TRBV19; CDR3nt: TGTGCCAGCAGAATATCGGGACTCCCAGGAAACACCATATATTTT; CDR3aa: CASRISGLPGNTIYF
j_gene: TRBJ2-5; abundance: .; d_gene: .; v_gene: TRBV9; CDR3nt: TGTGCCAGCAGCGTCTCTCTAGCTAGTGAGACCCAGTACTTC; CDR3aa: CASSVSLASETQYF
j_gene: TRBJ1-2; abundance: few; d_gene: TRBD1; v_gene: TRBV7-9; CDR3nt: TGTGCCAGCAGCCCCGGCCGGACAGGCAACGTCTATGGCTACACCTTC; CDR3aa: CASSPGRTGNVYGYTF
j_gene: TRBJ2-2; abundance: few; d_gene: .; v_gene: TRBV24-1; CDR3nt: TGTGCCACCAGTGGTCCTCCGGGTTCCCCCGGGGAGCTGTTTTTT; CDR3aa: CATSGPPGSPGELFF
j_gene: TRBJ2-5; abundance: .; d_gene: TRBD2; v_gene: TRBV3-1/TRBV3-2; CDR3nt: TGTGCCAGCAGCCCCTCCGGGACTAGCGGGGGTAAACAAGAGACCCAGTACTTC; CDR3aa: CASSPSGTSGGKQETQYF
j_gene: TRBJ1-5; abundance: .; d_gene: .; v_gene: TRBV6-1; CDR3nt: TGTGCCAGCAGTGAGCAGCCAGGGCTGGCCGATCAGCCCCAGCATTTT; CDR3aa: CASSEQPGLADQPQHF
j_gene: TRBJ2-2; abundance: .; d_gene: TRBD2; v_gene: TRBV3-1/TRBV3-2; CDR3nt: TGTGCCAGCAGCCAAGTGGCTGCGGGGGGTGTTGCCGGGGAGCTGTTTTTT; CDR3aa: CASSQVAAGGVAGELFF
j_gene: TRBJ2-3; abundance: .; d_gene: TRBD1; v_gene: TRBV7-9; CDR3nt: TGTGCCAGCAGCTTAGGGGGGACAGGTCCCACAGATACGCAGTATTTT; CDR3aa: CASSLGGTGPTDTQYF
j_gene: TRBJ2-3; abundance: once; d_gene: .; v_gene: TRBV12-5; CDR3nt: TGTGCTAGTGCCTGGGGCGGTGATACGCAGTATTTT; CDR3aa: CASAWGGDTQYF
j_gene: TRBJ1-2; abundance: .; d_gene: .; v_gene: TRBV7-2; CDR3nt: TGTGCCAGCAGCTTAGCGGACAGAGCTGGCTACACCTTC; CDR3aa: CASSLADRAGYTF
j_gene: TRBJ1-2; abundance: .; d_gene: TRBD1; v_gene: TRBV27; CDR3nt: TGTGCCAGCAGTTTCCGGCACGGACAGGGCTTCGATGGCTACACCTTC; CDR3aa: CASSFRHGQGFDGYTF
j_gene: TRBJ2-7; abundance: .; d_gene: TRBD1; v_gene: TRBV7-9; CDR3nt: TGTGCCAGCAGCAAGACACAGGGGGGTTTCTACGAGCAGTACTTC; CDR3aa: CASSKTQGGFYEQYF
j_gene: TRBJ1-1; abundance: .; d_gene: TRBD1; v_gene: TRBV6-5; CDR3nt: TGTGCCAGCACATTCCAGGGGGGGAACACTGAAGCTTTCTTT; CDR3aa: CASTFQGGNTEAFF
j_gene: TRBJ2-2; abundance: .; d_gene: .; v_gene: TRBV19; CDR3nt: TGTGCCAGTAGTATTCTTCAGTTAACCGGGGAGCTGTTTTTT; CDR3aa: CASSILQLTGELFF
j_gene: TRBJ2-3; abundance: .; d_gene: TRBD2; v_gene: TRBV19; CDR3nt: TGTGCCAGTAGTATCGGTAGCGGGGGTCCAGATACGCAGTATTTT; CDR3aa: CASSIGSGGPDTQYF
j_gene: TRBJ2-7; abundance: .; d_gene: .; v_gene: TRBV3-1/TRBV3-2; CDR3nt: TGTGCCAGCAGCCAAGCGTCGGGGGAGCAGTACTTC; CDR3aa: CASSQASGEQYF
j_gene: TRBJ2-3; abundance: .; d_gene: .; v_gene: TRBV7-2; CDR3nt: TGTGCCAGCAGCTTTATTCGGTCGGCAGATACGCAGTATTTT; CDR3aa: CASSFIRSADTQYF
j_gene: TRBJ1-1; abundance: .; d_gene: TRBD1; v_gene: TRBV2; CDR3nt: TGTGCCAGTCAAAGCCAGGGGGGAACTGAAGCTTTCTTT; CDR3aa: CASQSQGGTEAFF
j_gene: TRBJ2-3; abundance: .; d_gene: TRBD2; v_gene: TRBV3-1/TRBV3-2; CDR3nt: TGTGCCAGCAGCCCGACTCGGACTAGCGGGGGAGCGCAGTATTTT; CDR3aa: CASSPTRTSGGAQYF
j_gene: TRBJ1-1; abundance: .; d_gene: .; v_gene: TRBV6-5; CDR3nt: TGTGCCAGCAGTTACCGGCGGCGCGGAAGATCTGAAGCTTTCTTT; CDR3aa: CASSYRRRGRSEAFF
j_gene: TRBJ2-1; abundance: .; d_gene: TRBD2; v_gene: TRBV9; CDR3nt: TGTGCCAGCAGCGGAGCGGGGGTCAATGAGCAGTTCTTC; CDR3aa: CASSGAGVNEQFF
j_gene: TRBJ1-2; abundance: .; d_gene: TRBD1; v_gene: TRBV4-1; CDR3nt: TGCGCCAGCAGCCAGATTGACAGGGGGCGTCACTATGGCTACACCTTC; CDR3aa: CASSQIDRGRHYGYTF
j_gene: TRBJ1-6; abundance: .; d_gene: TRBD1; v_gene: TRBV11-3; CDR3nt: TGTGCCAGCAGCTTAGAGGCAGGGGGAAATTCACCCCTCCACTTT; CDR3aa: CASSLEAGGNSPLHF
j_gene: TRBJ2-5; abundance: few; d_gene: TRBD1; v_gene: TRBV6-5; CDR3nt: TGTGCCAGCAGTTCACGGACAGGGGGCAAGGAGACCCAGTACTTC; CDR3aa: CASSSRTGGKETQYF
j_gene: TRBJ2-7; abundance: .; d_gene: TRBD1; v_gene: TRBV4-3; CDR3nt: TGCGCCAGCAGCCAAGAGGACAGGGGTATTTACGAGCAGTACTTC; CDR3aa: CASSQEDRGIYEQYF
j_gene: TRBJ1-1; abundance: .; d_gene: .; v_gene: TRBV18; CDR3nt: TGTGCCAGCTCACCAGCGGGGGGGGACACTGAAGCTTTCTTT; CDR3aa: CASSPAGGDTEAFF
j_gene: TRBJ2-7; abundance: .; d_gene: .; v_gene: TRBV7-2; CDR3nt: TGTGCCAGCACCCCGGGACAAAGAGTATACGAGCAGTACTTC; CDR3aa: CASTPGQRVYEQYF
j_gene: TRBJ1-5; abundance: .; d_gene: TRBD1; v_gene: TRBV19; CDR3nt: TGTGCCAGTAGTCCGGACAGGGAGAATCAGCCCCAGCATTTT; CDR3aa: CASSPDRENQPQHF
j_gene: TRBJ1-2; abundance: .; d_gene: .; v_gene: TRBV5-1; CDR3nt: TGCGCCAGCAGCTTGACGGGGGAGTATGGCTACACCTTC; CDR3aa: CASSLTGEYGYTF
j_gene: TRBJ2-3; abundance: .; d_gene: .; v_gene: TRBV19; CDR3nt: TGTGCCAGTGAAAACACAGGGGATACGCAGTATTTT; CDR3aa: CASENTGDTQYF
j_gene: TRBJ2-1; abundance: .; d_gene: .; v_gene: TRBV29-1; CDR3nt: TGCAGCGGTGGTGGAGGAAACCGACACAATGAGCAGTTCTTC; CDR3aa: CSGGGGNRHNEQFF
j_gene: TRBJ2-7; abundance: .; d_gene: TRBD1; v_gene: TRBV7-8; CDR3nt: TGTGCCAGCAGCCCGCAGGGGGCGCGGAACGAGCAGTACTTC; CDR3aa: CASSPQGARNEQYF
j_gene: TRBJ1-2; abundance: few; d_gene: .; v_gene: TRBV12-3/TRBV12-4; CDR3nt: TGTGCCAGCAGTTTCCTTACTAACTATGGCTACACCTTC; CDR3aa: CASSFLTNYGYTF
j_gene: TRBJ2-3; abundance: .; d_gene: .; v_gene: TRBV18; CDR3nt: TGTGCCAGCTCACCTCAGCTAGGCTTAGCTGGCACAGATACGCAGTATTTT; CDR3aa: CASSPQLGLAGTDTQYF
j_gene: TRBJ1-1; abundance: medium-sized; d_gene: .; v_gene: TRBV6-2/TRBV6-3; CDR3nt: TGTGCCAGCAGTCCGGTCTCGATGAACACTGAAGCTTTCTTT; CDR3aa: CASSPVSMNTEAFF
j_gene: TRBJ1-1; abundance: .; d_gene: .; v_gene: TRBV7-9; CDR3nt: TGTGCCAGCACCTCCCTCACTGAAGCTTTCTTT; CDR3aa: CASTSLTEAFF
j_gene: TRBJ2-3; abundance: .; d_gene: TRBD2; v_gene: TRBV9; CDR3nt: TGTGCCAGCAGCCCCCGACTAGCCACAGATACGCAGTATTTT; CDR3aa: CASSPRLATDTQYF
j_gene: TRBJ2-3; abundance: .; d_gene: TRBD2; v_gene: TRBV19; CDR3nt: TGTGCCAGTAGTAACCTAGCGGGGGCCCATTTGTCGCAGTATTTT; CDR3aa: CASSNLAGAHLSQYF
j_gene: TRBJ1-2; abundance: .; d_gene: TRBD1; v_gene: TRBV5-6; CDR3nt: TGTGCCAGCTACGGGGCGGGCCGGGACAGGGGGTATTATGGCTACACCTTC; CDR3aa: CASYGAGRDRGYYGYTF
j_gene: TRBJ2-1; abundance: .; d_gene: .; v_gene: TRBV30; CDR3nt: TGTGCCTGGAGTGCGTTCAATGAGCAGTTCTTC; CDR3aa: CAWSAFNEQFF
j_gene: TRBJ2-2; abundance: .; d_gene: .; v_gene: TRBV9; CDR3nt: TGTGCCAGCAGCGGGGCTGCCGGGGAGCTGTTTTTT; CDR3aa: CASSGAAGELFF
j_gene: TRBJ2-3; abundance: .; d_gene: TRBD2; v_gene: TRBV5-1; CDR3nt: TGCGCCAGCAGCTTGTCCGGGCGGGGGGCGGTAGATACGCAGTATTTT; CDR3aa: CASSLSGRGAVDTQYF
j_gene: TRBJ2-6; abundance: .; d_gene: .; v_gene: TRBV7-2; CDR3nt: TGTGCCAGCAGCTCCAGGGTCCCTGTCTCTGGGGCCAACGTCCTGACTTTC; CDR3aa: CASSSRVPVSGANVLTF
j_gene: TRBJ2-5; abundance: .; d_gene: TRBD2; v_gene: TRBV10-3; CDR3nt: TGTGCCATCAGAGCCGGGACTAGCGGGGTTGAGACCCAGTACTTC; CDR3aa: CAIRAGTSGVETQYF
j_gene: TRBJ2-7; abundance: .; d_gene: TRBD1; v_gene: TRBV6-5; CDR3nt: TGTGCCAGCAGTACCCGGGACAGAGCCCACGAGCAGTACTTC; CDR3aa: CASSTRDRAHEQYF
j_gene: TRBJ2-5; abundance: .; d_gene: .; v_gene: TRBV6-5; CDR3nt: TGTGCCAGCAGTTCCGTAGCCAACCCAGAAGAGACCCAGTACTTC; CDR3aa: CASSSVANPEETQYF
j_gene: TRBJ1-6; abundance: .; d_gene: .; v_gene: TRBV6-6; CDR3nt: TGTGCCAGCAGTAACACCCCTAGTATGCAAAATTCACCCCTCCACTTT; CDR3aa: CASSNTPSMQNSPLHF
j_gene: TRBJ1-2; abundance: .; d_gene: TRBD1; v_gene: TRBV13; CDR3nt: TGTGCCAGCAGCCAGGGACAGGGCTACACCTTC; CDR3aa: CASSQGQGYTF
j_gene: TRBJ2-5; abundance: .; d_gene: TRBD2; v_gene: TRBV6-2/TRBV6-3; CDR3nt: TGTGCCAGCAGATACGCGACTAGCGGGGGGGAACAAGAGACCCAGTACTTC; CDR3aa: CASRYATSGGEQETQYF
j_gene: TRBJ2-7; abundance: .; d_gene: .; v_gene: TRBV30; CDR3nt: TGTGCCTGGAGTGTTGTACAATACGAGCAGTACTTC; CDR3aa: CAWSVVQYEQYF